This T cell receptor beta chain emerged from a study of T cells in localized non-small cell lung cancer. Assay used: immunoSEQ multiplex PCR; TCRdb lists only in-frame clones, some missing. The table shows about 41,000 clones, with around 83% occurring only once. The V gene's germline CDR1 is SEHNR and CDR2 FQNEAQ (reference sequence). After removal of 1 base from V and 6 bases from J, the junction contained 9 bases not matched to a gene. The CDR3 is 17 residues long. The rearrangement links TRBV7-9 to TRBJ2-1; TRBD1 matches 10 bases. Sequencing used peripheral blood, obtained before any cancer treatment. The clonotype was recovered from a woman aged 18-49 years with stage III lung adenocarcinoma. The CDR3 DNA reads TGTGCCAGCAGCTTAGTCGGGACAGGGGCTAAACTCAATGAGCAGTTCTTC. Its translation is CASSLVGTGAKLNEQFF.